Listed here is a single TCR beta chain. The antigen remains unidentified. Sequencing was performed with immunoSEQ multiplex PCR; in TCRdb, only in-frame clones are kept and a portion is missing. The profile shows around 4,800 clones, about 61% of them singletons. This sample was included in a study of CD4+ T cells in melanoma. Study-wide findings and caveats: CD8+ T cell, macrophage and B cell function reportedly correlated with neoantigen-specific CD4+ T cells. Neoantigen-specific CD4+ T cells in melanoma reportedly had diverse differentiation states.

The CDR3 sequence is 15 residues long. J lost 9 bases, V lost 8 bases, and 14 bases had no gene match. Germline values: CDR1 MDHEN, CDR2 SYDVKM. The specimen was cells from a culture (not recorded whether cultured in vitro). This chain joins TRBV28 and TRBJ2-1; TRBD1 aligns across 9 bases. This TCR was recovered from a human donor with melanoma. The CDR3 here is CASVLGTGKFGEQFF. DNA of the CDR3: TGTGCCAGCGTTTTGGGGACAGGGAAGTTCGGTGAGCAGTTCTTC.